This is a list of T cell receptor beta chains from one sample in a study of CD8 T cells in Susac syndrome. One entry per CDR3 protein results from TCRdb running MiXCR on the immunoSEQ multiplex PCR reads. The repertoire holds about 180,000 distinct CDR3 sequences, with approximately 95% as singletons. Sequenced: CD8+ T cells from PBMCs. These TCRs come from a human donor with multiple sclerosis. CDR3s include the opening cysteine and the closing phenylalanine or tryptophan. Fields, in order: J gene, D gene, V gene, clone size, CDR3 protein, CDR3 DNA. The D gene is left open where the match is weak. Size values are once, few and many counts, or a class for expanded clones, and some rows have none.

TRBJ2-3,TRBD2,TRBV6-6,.,CASSYASGGWADTQYF,TGTGCCAGCAGTTACGCTAGCGGGGGTTGGGCAGATACGCAGTATTTT
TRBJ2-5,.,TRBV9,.,CASSGREETQYF,TGTGCCAGCAGCGGCAGGGAAGAGACCCAGTACTTC
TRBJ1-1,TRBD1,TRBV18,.,CASSQWTGTNTEAFF,TGTGCCAGCTCCCAATGGACAGGGACGAACACTGAAGCTTTCTTT
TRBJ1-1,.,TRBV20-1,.,CSASRGYTEAFF,TGCAGTGCTAGTAGAGGGTACACTGAAGCTTTCTTT
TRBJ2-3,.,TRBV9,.,CASSHPGGKLPSRTDTQYF,TGTGCCAGCAGCCACCCAGGGGGGAAGCTCCCTTCCCGCACAGATACGCAGTATTTT
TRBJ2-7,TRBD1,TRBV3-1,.,CASSQGDRGRRWEQYF,TGTGCCAGCAGCCAAGGGGACAGGGGCCGAAGGTGGGAGCAGTACTTC
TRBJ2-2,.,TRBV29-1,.,CSVEGQGPGELFF,TGCAGCGTTGAAGGGCAGGGGCCCGGGGAGCTGTTTTTT
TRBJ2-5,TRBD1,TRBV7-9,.,CASSLAQGLWQETQYF,TGTGCCAGCAGCTTAGCACAGGGGCTCTGGCAAGAGACCCAGTACTTC
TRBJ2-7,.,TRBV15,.,CATSRSRHISYEQYF,TGTGCCACCAGCAGATCTCGACACATCTCCTACGAGCAGTACTTC
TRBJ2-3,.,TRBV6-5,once,CASRLGSTDTQYF,TGTGCCAGCAGGCTCGGGAGTACAGATACGCAGTATTTT
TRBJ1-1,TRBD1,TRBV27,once,CASSPAQGLNTEAFF,TGTGCCAGCAGTCCGGCACAGGGGTTGAACACTGAAGCTTTCTTT
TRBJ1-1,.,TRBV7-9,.,CASSTGTEAFF,TGTGCCAGCAGCACAGGCACTGAAGCTTTCTTT
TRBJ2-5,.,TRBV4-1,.,CASSPWAQETQYF,TGCGCCAGCAGCCCGTGGGCTCAAGAGACCCAGTACTTC
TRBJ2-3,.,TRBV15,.,CATTPYLENLASTDTQYF,TGTGCCACAACCCCGTACTTGGAAAATTTGGCTAGCACAGATACGCAGTATTTT
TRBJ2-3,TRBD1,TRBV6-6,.,CASTSSGTGAGDTQYF,TGTGCCAGCACCTCATCCGGGACAGGGGCGGGAGATACGCAGTATTTT
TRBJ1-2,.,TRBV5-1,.,CASSGDKWYGYTF,TGCGCCAGCAGCGGGGACAAATGGTATGGCTACACCTTC
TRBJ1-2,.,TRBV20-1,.,CSARDAGGGINYGYTF,TGCAGTGCTCGGGACGCGGGGGGCGGAATTAACTATGGCTACACCTTC
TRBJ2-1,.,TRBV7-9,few,CASSPPGNEQFF,TGTGCCAGCAGCCCCCCCGGCAATGAGCAGTTCTTC
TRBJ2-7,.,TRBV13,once,CASSHTACLLDEQYF,TGTGCCAGCAGCCACACGGCGTGCCTTCTAGACGAGCAGTACTTC
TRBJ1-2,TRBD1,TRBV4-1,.,CASSPLLVPGGLYGYTF,TGCGCCAGCAGCCCCTTGCTGGTTCCAGGGGGCCTCTATGGCTACACCTTC
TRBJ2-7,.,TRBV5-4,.,CASSPWGAIEQYF,TGTGCCAGCAGCCCCTGGGGCGCAATCGAGCAGTACTTC
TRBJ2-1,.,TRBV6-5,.,CASRPGSPDEQFF,TGTGCCAGCAGGCCCGGGTCCCCCGATGAGCAGTTCTTC
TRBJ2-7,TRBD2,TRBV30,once,CAWSGRASYEQYF,TGTGCCTGGAGCGGGAGGGCAAGCTACGAGCAGTACTTC
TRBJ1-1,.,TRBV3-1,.,CASSQDFPPRGTVMNTEAFF,TGTGCCAGCAGCCAAGATTTTCCCCCGAGAGGCACAGTCATGAACACTGAAGCTTTCTTT
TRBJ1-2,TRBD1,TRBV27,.,CASSSTRQGLFGYTF,TGTGCCAGCAGTTCCACCAGACAGGGCCTCTTTGGCTACACCTTC
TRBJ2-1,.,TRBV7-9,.,CASSLTANIGNEQFF,TGTGCCAGCAGCTTAACGGCCAACATCGGCAATGAGCAGTTCTTC
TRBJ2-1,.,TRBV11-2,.,CASSTSTGDAYNEQFF,TGTGCCAGCAGCACTTCGACAGGCGACGCCTACAATGAGCAGTTCTTC
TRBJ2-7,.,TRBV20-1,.,CSARVESRAAYEQYF,TGCAGTGCTAGAGTAGAGTCCCGGGCGGCCTACGAGCAGTACTTC
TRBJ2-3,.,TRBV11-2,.,CASSLGLTPQYF,TGTGCCAGCAGCTTAGGACTCACCCCGCAGTATTTT
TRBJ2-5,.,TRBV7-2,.,CASTVTSLSGETQYF,TGTGCCAGCACCGTCACTAGTTTGAGTGGAGAGACCCAGTACTTC
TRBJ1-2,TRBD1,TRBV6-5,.,CASSWDRGLNYGYTF,TGTGCCAGCAGTTGGGACAGGGGGTTGAACTATGGCTACACCTTC
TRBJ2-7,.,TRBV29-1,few,CSAKGGRTNYEQYF,TGCAGCGCCAAGGGGGGGCGGACAAACTACGAGCAGTACTTC
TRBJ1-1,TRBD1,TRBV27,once,CASSARQGVNTEAFF,TGTGCCAGCAGTGCCCGACAGGGGGTGAACACTGAAGCTTTCTTT
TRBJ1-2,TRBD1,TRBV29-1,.,CSALGPGQGDYGYTF,TGCAGCGCCCTAGGTCCGGGACAGGGGGACTATGGCTACACCTTC